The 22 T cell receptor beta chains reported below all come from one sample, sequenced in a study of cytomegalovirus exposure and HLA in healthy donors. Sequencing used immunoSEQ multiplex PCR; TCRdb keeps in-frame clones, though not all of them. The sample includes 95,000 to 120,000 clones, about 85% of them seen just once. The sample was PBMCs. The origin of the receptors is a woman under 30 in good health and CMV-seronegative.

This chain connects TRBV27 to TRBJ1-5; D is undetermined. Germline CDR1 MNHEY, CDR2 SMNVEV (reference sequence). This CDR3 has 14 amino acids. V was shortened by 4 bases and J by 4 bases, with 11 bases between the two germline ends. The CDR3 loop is CASSSAQQNQPQHF. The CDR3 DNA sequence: TGTGCCAGCAGTTCGGCACAGCAAAATCAGCCCCAGCATTTT.

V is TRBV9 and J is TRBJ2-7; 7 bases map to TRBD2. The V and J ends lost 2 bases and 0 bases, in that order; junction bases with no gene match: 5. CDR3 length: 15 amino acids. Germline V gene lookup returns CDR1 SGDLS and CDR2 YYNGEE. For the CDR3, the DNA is TGTGCCAGCAGCGTCGGTGGGGGGGGCTCCTACGAGCAGTACTTC. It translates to CASSVGGGGSYEQYF.

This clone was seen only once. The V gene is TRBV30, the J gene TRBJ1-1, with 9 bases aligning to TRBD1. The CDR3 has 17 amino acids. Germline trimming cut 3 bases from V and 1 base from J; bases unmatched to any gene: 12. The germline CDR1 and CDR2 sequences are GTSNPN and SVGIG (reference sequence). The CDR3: CAWSPQWTGDRNTEAFF. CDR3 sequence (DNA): TGTGCCTGGAGCCCCCAATGGACAGGGGATCGGAACACTGAAGCTTTCTTT.

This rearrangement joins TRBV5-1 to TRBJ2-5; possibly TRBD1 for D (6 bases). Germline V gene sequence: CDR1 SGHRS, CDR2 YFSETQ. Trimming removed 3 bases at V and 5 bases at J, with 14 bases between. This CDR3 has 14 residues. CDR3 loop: CASSSGTKKETQYF. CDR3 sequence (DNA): TGCGCCAGCAGCTCCGGGACAAAAAAGGAGACCCAGTACTTC.

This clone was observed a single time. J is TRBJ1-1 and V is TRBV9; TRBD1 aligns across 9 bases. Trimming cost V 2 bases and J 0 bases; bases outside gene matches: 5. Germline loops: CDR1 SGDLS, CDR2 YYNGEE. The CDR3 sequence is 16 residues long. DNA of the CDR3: TGTGCCAGCAGCGTCGGACAGGGGCTGTTGAACACTGAAGCTTTCTTT. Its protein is CASSVGQGLLNTEAFF.

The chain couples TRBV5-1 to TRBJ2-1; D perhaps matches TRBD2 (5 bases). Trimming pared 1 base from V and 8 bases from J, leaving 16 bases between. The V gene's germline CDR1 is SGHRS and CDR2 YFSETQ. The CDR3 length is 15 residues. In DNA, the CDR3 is TGCGCCAGCAGCTTGCCGGTCCGGAGGACTGATGAGCAGTTCTTC. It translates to CASSLPVRRTDEQFF.

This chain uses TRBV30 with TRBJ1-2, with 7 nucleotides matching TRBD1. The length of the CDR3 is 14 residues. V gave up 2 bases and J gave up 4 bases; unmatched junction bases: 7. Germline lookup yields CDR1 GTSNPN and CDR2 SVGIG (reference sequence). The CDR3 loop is CAWSSTGAAYGYTF. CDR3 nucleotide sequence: TGTGCCTGGAGTTCCACAGGGGCAGCCTATGGCTACACCTTC.

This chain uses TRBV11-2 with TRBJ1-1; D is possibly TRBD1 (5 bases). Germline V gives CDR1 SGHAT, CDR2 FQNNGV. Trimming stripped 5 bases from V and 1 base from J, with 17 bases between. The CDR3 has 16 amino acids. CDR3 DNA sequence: TGTGCCAGCAGCCGGGGGTCGGTGATAAGGAACACTGAAGCTTTCTTT. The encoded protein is CASSRGSVIRNTEAFF.

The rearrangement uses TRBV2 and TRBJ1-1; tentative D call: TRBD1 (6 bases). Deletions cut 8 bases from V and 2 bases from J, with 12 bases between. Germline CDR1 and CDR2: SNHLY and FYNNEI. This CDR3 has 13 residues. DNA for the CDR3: TGTGCCAGCGGTCGGACAGCCAACACTGAAGCTTTCTTT. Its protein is CASGRTANTEAFF.

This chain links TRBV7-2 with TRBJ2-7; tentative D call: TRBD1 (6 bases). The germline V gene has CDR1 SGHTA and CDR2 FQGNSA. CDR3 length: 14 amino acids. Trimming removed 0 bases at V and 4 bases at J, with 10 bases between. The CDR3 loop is CASSLAYREYEQYF. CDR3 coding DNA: TGTGCCAGCAGCTTAGCGTACAGGGAATACGAGCAGTACTTC. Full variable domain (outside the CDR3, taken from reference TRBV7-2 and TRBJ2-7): GAGVSQSPSNKVTEKGKDVELRCDPISGHTALYWYRQSLGQGLEFLIYFQGNSAPDKSGLPSDRFSAERTGGSVSTLTIQRTQQEDSAVYLCASSLAYREYEQYFGPGTRLTVT.

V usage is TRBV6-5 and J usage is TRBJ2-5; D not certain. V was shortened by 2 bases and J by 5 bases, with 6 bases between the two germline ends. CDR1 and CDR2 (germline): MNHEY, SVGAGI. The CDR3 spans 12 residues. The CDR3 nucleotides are TGTGCCAGCAGTTACCCCGGGGAGACCCAGTACTTC. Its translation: CASSYPGETQYF.

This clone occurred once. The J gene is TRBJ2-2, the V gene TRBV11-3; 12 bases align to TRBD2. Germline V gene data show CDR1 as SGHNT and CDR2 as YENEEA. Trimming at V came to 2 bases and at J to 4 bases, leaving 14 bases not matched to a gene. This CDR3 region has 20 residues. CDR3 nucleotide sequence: TGTGCCAGCAGCTTATCACTTCCACTAGCGGGGGGATCGGGCACCGGGGAGCTGTTTTTT. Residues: CASSLSLPLAGGSGTGELFF.

The CDR3 region is CASSVGSNQPQHF. For the CDR3, the DNA is TGTGCCAGCAGTGTCGGGAGCAATCAGCCCCAGCATTTT. The chain carries TRBV6-4 and TRBJ1-5; the D is unclear. CDR3 size: 13 residues. Germline CDR1 is MRHNA and CDR2 is SNTAGT. V lost 4 bases to trimming and J lost 1 base, with 5 bases between them.

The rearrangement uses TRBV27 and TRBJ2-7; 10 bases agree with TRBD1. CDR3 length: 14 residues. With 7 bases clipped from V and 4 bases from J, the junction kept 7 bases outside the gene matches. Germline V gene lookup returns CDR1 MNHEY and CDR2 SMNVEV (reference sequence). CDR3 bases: TGTGCCAGCAACGAGAGGGGACAGGGGTACGAGCAGTACTTC. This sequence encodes CASNERGQGYEQYF.

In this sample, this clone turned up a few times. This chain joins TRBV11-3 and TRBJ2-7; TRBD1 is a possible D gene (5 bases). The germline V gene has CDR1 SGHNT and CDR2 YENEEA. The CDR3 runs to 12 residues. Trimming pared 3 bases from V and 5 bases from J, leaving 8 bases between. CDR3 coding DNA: TGTGCCAGCAGCTTCGACAGAGACGAGCAGTACTTC. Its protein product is CASSFDRDEQYF.

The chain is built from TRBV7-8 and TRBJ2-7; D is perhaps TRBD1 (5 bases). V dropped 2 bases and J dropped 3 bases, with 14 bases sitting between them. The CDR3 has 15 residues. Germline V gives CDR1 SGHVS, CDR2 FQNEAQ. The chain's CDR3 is CASSLRTTNHYEQYF. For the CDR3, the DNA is TGTGCCAGCAGCTTACGGACAACTAACCACTACGAGCAGTACTTC.

The DNA of the CDR3 is TGTGCCAGCAGCGTAGACTTCGGGACAGCCTACGAGCAGTACTTC. Amino acid sequence: CASSVDFGTAYEQYF. The chain has TRBV9 and TRBJ2-7, with 7 bases aligning to TRBD1. The V segment lost 0 bases and the J segment 2 bases; nucleotides outside the gene matches: 5. Germline values: CDR1 SGDLS, CDR2 YYNGEE. CDR3 size: 15 residues.

The CDR3 spells CASSSGQLGSTDTQYF. Written as DNA, the CDR3 is TGTGCCAGCAGCTCCGGACAGTTAGGGAGCACAGATACGCAGTATTTT. The rearrangement links TRBV11-3 to TRBJ2-3, with D possibly TRBD1 on 6 matching bases. Trimming removed 4 bases from V and 0 bases from J, with 14 bases in between. CDR3 length: 16 residues. Per germline, CDR1 SGHNT and CDR2 YENEEA.

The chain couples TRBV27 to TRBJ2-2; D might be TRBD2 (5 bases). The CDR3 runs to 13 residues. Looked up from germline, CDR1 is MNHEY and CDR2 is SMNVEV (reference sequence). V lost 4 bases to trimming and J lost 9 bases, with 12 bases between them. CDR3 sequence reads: CASSYREGRELFF. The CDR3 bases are TGTGCCAGCAGTTATCGGGAAGGGAGGGAGCTGTTTTTT.

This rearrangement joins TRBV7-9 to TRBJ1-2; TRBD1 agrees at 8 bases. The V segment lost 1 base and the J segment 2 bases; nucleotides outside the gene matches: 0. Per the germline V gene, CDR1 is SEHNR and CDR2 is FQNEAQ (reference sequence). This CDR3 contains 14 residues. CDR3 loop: CASSLDRGNYGYTF. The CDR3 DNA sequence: TGTGCCAGCAGCTTAGACAGGGGGAACTATGGCTACACCTTC.

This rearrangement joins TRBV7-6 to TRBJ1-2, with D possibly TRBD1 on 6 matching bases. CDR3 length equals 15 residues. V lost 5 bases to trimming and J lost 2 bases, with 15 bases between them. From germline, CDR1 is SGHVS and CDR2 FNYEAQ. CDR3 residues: CASSLGAGVNYGYTF. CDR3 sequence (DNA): TGTGCCAGCAGCCTTGGGGCAGGGGTAAACTATGGCTACACCTTC.

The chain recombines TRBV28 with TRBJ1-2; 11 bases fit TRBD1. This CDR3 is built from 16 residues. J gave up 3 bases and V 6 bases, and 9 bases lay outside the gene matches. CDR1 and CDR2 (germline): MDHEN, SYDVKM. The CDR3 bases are TGTGCCAGCAGAGTAGGACAGGGGGCGTCTTACTATGGCTACACCTTC. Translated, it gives CASRVGQGASYYGYTF.